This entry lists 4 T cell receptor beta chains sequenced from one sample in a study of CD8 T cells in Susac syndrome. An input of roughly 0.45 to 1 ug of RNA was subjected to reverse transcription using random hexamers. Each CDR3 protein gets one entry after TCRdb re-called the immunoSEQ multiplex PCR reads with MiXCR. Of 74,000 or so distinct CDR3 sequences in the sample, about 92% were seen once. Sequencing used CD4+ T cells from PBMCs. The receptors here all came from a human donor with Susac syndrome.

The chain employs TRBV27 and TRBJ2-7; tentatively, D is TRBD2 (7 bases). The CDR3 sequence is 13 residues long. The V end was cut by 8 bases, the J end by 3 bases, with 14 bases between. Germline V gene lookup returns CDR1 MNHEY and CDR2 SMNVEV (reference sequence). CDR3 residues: CASQGTTRYEQYF. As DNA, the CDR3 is TGTGCCAGCCAGGGGACTACCCGCTACGAGCAGTACTTC.

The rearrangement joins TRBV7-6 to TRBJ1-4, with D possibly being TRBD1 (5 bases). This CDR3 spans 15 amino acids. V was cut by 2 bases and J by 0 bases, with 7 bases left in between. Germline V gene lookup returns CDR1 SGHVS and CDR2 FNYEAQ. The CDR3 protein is CASSLQTATNEKLFF. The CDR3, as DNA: TGTGCCAGCAGCTTACAGACAGCAACTAATGAAAAACTGTTTTTT.

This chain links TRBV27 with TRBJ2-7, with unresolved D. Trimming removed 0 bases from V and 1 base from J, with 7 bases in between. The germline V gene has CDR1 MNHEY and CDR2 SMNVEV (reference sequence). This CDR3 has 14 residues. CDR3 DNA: TGTGCCAGCAGTTTATCTGAGAGGTCCTACGAGCAGTACTTC. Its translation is CASSLSERSYEQYF.

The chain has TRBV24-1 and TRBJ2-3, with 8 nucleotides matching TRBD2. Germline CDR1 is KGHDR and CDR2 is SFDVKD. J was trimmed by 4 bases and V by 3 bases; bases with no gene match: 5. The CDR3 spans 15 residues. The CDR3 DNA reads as TGTGCCACCAGTGATACCCGGGAGGGGCCAGATACGCAGTATTTT. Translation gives CATSDTREGPDTQYF.